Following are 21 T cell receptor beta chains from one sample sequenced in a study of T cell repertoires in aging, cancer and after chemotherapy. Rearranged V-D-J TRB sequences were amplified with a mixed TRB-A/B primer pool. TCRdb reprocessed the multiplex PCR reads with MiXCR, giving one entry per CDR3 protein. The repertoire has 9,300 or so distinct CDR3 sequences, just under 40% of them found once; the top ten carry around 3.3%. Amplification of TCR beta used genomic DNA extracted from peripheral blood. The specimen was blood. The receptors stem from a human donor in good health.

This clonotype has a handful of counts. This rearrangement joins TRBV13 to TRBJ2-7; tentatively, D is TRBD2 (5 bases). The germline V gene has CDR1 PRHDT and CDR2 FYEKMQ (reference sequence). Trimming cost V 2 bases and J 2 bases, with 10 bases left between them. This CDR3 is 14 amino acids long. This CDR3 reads CASSLSGLTYEQYF. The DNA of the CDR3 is TGTGCCAGCAGCTTATCAGGACTTACCTACGAGCAGTACTTC.

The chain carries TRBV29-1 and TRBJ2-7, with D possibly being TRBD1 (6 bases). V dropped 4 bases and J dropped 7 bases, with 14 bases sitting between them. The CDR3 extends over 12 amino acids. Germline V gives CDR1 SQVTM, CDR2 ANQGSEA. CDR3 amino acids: CSVVGGDREQYF. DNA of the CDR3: TGCAGCGTTGTAGGGGGAGATCGGGAGCAGTACTTC.

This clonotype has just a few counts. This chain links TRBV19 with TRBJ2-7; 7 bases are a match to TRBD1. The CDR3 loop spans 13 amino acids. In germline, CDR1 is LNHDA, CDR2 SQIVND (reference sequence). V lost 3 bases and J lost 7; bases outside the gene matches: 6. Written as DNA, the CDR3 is TGTGCCAGTAGTATTGAGGGGGCGCGGGAGCAGTACTTC. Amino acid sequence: CASSIEGAREQYF.

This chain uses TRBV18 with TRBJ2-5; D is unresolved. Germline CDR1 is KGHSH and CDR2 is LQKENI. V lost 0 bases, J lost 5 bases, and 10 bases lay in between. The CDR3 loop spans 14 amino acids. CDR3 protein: CASSPPSIPETQYF. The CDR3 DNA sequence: TGTGCCAGCTCACCACCGTCCATTCCGGAGACCCAGTACTTC.

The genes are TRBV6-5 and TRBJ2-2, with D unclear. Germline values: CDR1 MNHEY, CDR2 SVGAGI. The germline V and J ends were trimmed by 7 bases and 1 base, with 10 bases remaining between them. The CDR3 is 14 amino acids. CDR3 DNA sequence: TGTGCCAGCACCCTTGGGCAGAACACCGGGGAGCTGTTTTTT. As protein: CASTLGQNTGELFF.

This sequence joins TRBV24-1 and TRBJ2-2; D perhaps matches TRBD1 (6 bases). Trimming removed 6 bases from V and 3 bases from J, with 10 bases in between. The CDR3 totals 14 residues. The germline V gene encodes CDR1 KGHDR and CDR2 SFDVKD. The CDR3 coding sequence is TGTGCCACCAGTCGGGACATCTACACCGGGGAGCTGTTTTTT. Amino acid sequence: CATSRDIYTGELFF.

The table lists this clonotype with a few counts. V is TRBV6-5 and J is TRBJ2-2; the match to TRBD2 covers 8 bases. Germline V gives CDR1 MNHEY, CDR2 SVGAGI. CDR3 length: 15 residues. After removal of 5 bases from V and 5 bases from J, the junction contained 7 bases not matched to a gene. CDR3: CASSRSGGGTGELFF. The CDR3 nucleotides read TGTGCCAGCAGTCGGAGCGGGGGAGGTACCGGGGAGCTGTTTTTT.

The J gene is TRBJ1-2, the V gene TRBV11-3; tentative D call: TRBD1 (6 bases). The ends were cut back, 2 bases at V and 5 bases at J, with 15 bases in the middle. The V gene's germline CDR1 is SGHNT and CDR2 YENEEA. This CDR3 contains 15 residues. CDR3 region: CASSLSGANPYGYTF. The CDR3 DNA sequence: TGTGCCAGCAGCTTATCGGGGGCTAACCCTTATGGCTACACCTTC.

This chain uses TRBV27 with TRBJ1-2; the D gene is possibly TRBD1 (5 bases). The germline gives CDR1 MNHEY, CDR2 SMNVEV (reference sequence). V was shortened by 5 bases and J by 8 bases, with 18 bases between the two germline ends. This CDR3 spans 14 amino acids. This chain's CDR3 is CASSPLSPTDGYTF. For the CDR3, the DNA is TGTGCCAGCAGTCCCCTATCCCCGACAGACGGCTACACCTTC.

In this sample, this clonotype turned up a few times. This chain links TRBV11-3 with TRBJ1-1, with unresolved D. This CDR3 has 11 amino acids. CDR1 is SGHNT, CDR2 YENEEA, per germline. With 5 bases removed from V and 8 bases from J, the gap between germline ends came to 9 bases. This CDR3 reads CASSKDHEAFF. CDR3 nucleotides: TGTGCCAGCAGCAAGGACCACGAAGCTTTCTTT.

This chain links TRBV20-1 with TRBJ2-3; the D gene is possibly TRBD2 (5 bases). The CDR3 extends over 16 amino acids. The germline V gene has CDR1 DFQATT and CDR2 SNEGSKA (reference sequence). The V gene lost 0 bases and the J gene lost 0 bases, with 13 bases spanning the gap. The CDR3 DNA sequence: TGCAGTGCTAGAGATCCTCTATGGACTAGCACAGATACGCAGTATTTT. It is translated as CSARDPLWTSTDTQYF.

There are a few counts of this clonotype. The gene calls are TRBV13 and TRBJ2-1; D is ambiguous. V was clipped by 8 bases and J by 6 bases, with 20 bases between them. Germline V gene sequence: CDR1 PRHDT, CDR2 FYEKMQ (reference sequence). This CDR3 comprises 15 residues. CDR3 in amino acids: CASYSGTPRGNEQFF. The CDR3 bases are TGTGCCAGCTATTCAGGTACCCCCCGAGGCAATGAGCAGTTCTTC.

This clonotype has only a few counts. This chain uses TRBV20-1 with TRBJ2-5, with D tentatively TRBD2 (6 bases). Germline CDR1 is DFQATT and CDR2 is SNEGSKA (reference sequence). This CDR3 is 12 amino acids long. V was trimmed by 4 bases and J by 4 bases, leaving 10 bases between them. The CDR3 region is CSAIGTRETQYF. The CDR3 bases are TGCAGTGCTATCGGGACTCGAGAGACCCAGTACTTC.

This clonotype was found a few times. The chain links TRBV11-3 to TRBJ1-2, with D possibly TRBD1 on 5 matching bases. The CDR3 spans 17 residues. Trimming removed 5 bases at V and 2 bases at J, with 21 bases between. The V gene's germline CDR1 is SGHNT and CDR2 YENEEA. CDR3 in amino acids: CASSKALGGGANYGYTF. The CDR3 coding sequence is TGTGCCAGCAGCAAGGCCCTCGGAGGAGGGGCAAACTATGGCTACACCTTC.

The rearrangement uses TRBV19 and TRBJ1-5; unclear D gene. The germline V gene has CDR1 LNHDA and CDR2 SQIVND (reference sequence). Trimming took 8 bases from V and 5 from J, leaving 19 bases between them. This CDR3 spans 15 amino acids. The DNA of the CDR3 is TGTGCCAGTCAGATGCCACGGGGAGATTATCAGCCCCAGCATTTT. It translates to CASQMPRGDYQPQHF.

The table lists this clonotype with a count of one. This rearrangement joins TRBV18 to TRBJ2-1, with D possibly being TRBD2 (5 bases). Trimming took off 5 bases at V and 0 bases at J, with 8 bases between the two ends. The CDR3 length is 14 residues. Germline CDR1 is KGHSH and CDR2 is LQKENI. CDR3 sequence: CASSRERSYNEQFF. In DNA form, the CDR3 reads TGTGCCAGCTCAAGGGAGCGCTCCTACAATGAGCAGTTCTTC.

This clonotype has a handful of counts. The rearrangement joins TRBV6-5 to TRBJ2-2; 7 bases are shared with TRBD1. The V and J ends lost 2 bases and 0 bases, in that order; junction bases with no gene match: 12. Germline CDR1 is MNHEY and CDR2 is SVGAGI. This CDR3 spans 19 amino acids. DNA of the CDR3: TGTGCCAGCAGTTACCGGGACAGCCGAAACTTCCCGAACACCGGGGAGCTGTTTTTT. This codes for CASSYRDSRNFPNTGELFF.

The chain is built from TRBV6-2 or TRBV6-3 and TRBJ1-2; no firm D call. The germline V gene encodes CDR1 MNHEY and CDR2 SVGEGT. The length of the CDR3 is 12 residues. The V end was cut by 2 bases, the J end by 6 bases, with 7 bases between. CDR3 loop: CASSYEGHGYTF. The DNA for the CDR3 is TGTGCCAGCAGTTACGAAGGTCATGGCTACACCTTC.

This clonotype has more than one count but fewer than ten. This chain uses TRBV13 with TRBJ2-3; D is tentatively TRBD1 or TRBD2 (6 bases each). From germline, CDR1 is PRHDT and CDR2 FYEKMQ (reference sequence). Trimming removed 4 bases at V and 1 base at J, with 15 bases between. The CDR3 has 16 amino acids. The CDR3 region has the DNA TGTGCCAGCAGCTCAAGAATGGGGGGCGGCACAGATACGCAGTATTTT. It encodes CASSSRMGGGTDTQYF.

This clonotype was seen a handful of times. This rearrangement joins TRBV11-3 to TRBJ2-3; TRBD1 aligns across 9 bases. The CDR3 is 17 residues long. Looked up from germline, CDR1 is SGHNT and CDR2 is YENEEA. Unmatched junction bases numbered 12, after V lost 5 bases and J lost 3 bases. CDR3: CASSAGDRVWGTDTQYF. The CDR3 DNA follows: TGTGCCAGCAGCGCCGGGGACAGGGTATGGGGGACAGATACGCAGTATTTT.

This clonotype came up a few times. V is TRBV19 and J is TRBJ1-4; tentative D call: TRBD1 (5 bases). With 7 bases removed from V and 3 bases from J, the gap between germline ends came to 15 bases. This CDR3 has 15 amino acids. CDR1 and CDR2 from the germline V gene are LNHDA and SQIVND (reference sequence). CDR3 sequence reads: CASTRMGGANEKLFF. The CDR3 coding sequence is TGTGCCAGTACCCGTATGGGGGGTGCTAATGAAAAACTGTTTTTT.